This note documents a single TCR beta chain sequence. These data come from a study of blood T cells in healthy people across ages. A sample-barcoded 5' primer and a J-beta primer mix were used in a second PCR of roughly 7 to 11 cycles. TCRdb reanalysed the 5' RACE reads using MiXCR and keeps one entry per CDR3 protein. The sample has over a million distinct CDR3 sequences, around 45% seen once. V was pared by 0 bases and J by 10 bases, with 10 bases between. CDR1 and CDR2 from the germline V gene are LGHNA and YNFKEQ. The CDR3 has 14 residues. Sequenced sample: blood. The gene calls are TRBV4-2 and TRBJ1-6; D ambiguous. This sequence originates from an older woman in good health. The CDR3 sequence is CASSQDNGGSPLHF. CDR3 bases: TGTGCCAGCAGCCAAGACAATGGAGGATCACCCCTCCACTTT.